This TCR beta chain emerged from a study of T cell responses to AZD1222 COVID-19 vaccine. Turning to the study itself: Pooled in the analysis were second doses at about 4 or about 12 weeks. Study outcomes and limitations: Increased Spike-specific TCR breadth and depth were observed after two AZD1222 doses. The study identified only five to seven AZD1222 recipients as seropositive at baseline. Regions left unmutated in variants are reportedly the target of nearly half of spike-specific TCRs.

Profiling relied on immunoSEQ multiplex PCR, and the TCRdb table lists in-frame clones only, not all of them. The sample has approximately 150,000 clones; about 91% are singletons. The CDR3 loop spans 16 amino acids. V lost 1 base to trimming and J lost 8 bases, with 17 bases between them. CDR1 and CDR2 (germline): SGHTA, FQGNSA. As regards this clone: The target antigen is unknown.

This clonotype was sampled from an adult in good health. This chain joins TRBV7-2 and TRBJ1-4; D may be TRBD1 (5 bases). The sample was peripheral blood, taken on day 0 of AZD1222 vaccination. As DNA, the CDR3 is TGTGCCAGCAGCTTAGAATCCCCAGGGATGAGGGAAAAACTGTTTTTT. This gives the protein CASSLESPGMREKLFF.